This T cell receptor (beta chain) emerged from a study of cytotoxic CD8 clonotypes in ibrutinib-treated CLL. Study results and limitations: Higher circulating CD8+ T-cell counts strongly accompanied higher baseline clonality, above age-matched healthy donors.

Profiling relied on immunoSEQ multiplex PCR, and the TCRdb table lists in-frame clones only, not all of them. Here the sample spans hundreds of thousands of clones, around three quarters being singletons. CDR1 SGHAT and CDR2 FQDESV come from the germline V gene (reference sequence). The V segment lost 6 bases and the J segment 1 base; nucleotides outside the gene matches: 2. The CDR3 has 14 amino acids. Note on this clone: What it recognizes is unknown.

The TCR was taken from a human donor with chronic lymphocytic leukemia. The sample consisted of PBMCs, taken after 24 months of ibrutinib treatment. The chain employs TRBV11-1 and TRBJ2-3; 9 nucleotides align to TRBD1. The CDR3: CASRRTGGTDTQYF. The CDR3, as DNA: TGTGCCAGCAGAAGGACAGGGGGCACAGATACGCAGTATTTT.